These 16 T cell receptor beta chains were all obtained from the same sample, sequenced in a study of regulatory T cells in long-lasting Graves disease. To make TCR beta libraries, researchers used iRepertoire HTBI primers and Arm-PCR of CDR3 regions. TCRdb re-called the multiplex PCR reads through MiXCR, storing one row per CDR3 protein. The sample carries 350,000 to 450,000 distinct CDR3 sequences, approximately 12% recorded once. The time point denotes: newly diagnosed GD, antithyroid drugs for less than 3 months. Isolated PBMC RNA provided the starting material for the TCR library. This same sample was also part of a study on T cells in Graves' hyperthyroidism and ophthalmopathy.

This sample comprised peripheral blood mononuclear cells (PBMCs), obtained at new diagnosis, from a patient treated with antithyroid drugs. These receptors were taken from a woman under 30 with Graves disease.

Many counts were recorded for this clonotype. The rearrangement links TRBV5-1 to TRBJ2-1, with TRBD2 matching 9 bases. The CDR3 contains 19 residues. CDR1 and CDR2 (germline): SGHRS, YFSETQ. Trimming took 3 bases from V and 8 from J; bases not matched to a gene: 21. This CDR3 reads CASSSGIVGSGGFGDEQFF. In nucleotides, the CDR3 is TGCGCCAGCAGCTCCGGAATAGTGGGTAGCGGGGGCTTCGGCGATGAGCAGTTCTTC. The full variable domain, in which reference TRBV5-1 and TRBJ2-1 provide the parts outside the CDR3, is KAGVTQTPRYLIKTRGQQVTLSCSPISGHRSVSWYQQTPGQGLQFLFEYFSETQRNKGNFPGRFSGRQFSNSRSEMNVSTLELGDSALYLCASSSGIVGSGGFGDEQFFGPGTRLTVL.

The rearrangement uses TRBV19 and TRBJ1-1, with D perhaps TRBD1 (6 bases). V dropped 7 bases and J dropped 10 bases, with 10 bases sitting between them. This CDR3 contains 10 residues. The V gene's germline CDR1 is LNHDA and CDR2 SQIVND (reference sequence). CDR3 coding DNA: TGTGCCAGTACGGGAGGGGGAGCTTTCTTT. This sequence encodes CASTGGGAFF.

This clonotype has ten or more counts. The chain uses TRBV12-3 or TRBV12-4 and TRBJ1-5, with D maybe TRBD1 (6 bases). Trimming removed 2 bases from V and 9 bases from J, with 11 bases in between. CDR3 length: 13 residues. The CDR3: CASSLQGLGPQHF. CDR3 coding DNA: TGTGCCAGCAGTTTACAGGGGCTGGGGCCCCAGCATTTT.

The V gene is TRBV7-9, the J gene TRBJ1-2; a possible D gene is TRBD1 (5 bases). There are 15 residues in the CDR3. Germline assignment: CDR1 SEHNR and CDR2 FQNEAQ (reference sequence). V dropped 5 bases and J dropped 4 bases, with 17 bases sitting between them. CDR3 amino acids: CASSPYGGDRYGYTF. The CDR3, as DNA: TGTGCCAGCAGCCCCTATGGAGGGGACCGCTATGGCTACACCTTC. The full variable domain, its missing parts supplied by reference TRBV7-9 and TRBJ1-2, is DTGVSQNPRHKITKRGQNVTFRCDPISEHNRLYWYRQTLGQGPEFLTYFQNEAQLEKSRLLSDRFSAERPKGSFSTLEIQRTEQGDSAMYLCASSPYGGDRYGYTFGSGTRLTVV.

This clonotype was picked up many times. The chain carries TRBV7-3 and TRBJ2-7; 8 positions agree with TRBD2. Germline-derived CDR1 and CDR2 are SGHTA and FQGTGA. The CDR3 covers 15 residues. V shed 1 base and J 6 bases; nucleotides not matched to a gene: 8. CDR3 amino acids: CASSLNPAGGGEQYF. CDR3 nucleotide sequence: TGTGCCAGCAGCTTAAATCCCGCGGGAGGTGGCGAGCAGTACTTC.

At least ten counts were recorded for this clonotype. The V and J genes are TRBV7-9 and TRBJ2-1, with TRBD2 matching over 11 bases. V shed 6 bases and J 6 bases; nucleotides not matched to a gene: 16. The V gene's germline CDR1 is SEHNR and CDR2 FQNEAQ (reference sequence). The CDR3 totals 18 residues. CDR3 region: CASSSGLAEDLPLNEQFF. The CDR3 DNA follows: TGTGCCAGCAGTTCGGGACTAGCGGAGGACCTCCCCCTCAATGAGCAGTTCTTC.

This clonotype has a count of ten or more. CDR3 in amino acids: CASSYSGTGDTYEQYF. In DNA, the CDR3 is TGTGCCAGCAGTTACAGCGGGACAGGGGACACCTACGAGCAGTACTTC. The chain combines TRBV6-2 or TRBV6-3 with TRBJ2-7; 10 positions match TRBD1. Germline CDR1 and CDR2: MNHEY and SVGEGT. The CDR3 runs to 16 residues. The ends lost 2 bases at V and 2 bases at J; junction bases unmatched: 6.

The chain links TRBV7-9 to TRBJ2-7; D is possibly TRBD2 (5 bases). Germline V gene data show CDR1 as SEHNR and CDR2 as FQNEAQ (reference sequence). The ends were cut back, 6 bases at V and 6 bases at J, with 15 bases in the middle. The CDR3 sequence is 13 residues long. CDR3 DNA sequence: TGTGCCAGCAGTCCTCCGGGATCGGGCGAGCAGTACGTC. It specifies CASSPPGSGEQYV.

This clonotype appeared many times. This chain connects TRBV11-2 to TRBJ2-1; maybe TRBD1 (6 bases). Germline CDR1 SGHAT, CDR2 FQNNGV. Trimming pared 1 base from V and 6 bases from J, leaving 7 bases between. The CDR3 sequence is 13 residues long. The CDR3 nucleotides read TGTGCCAGCAGCTTAGGACAGGTCAATGAGCAGTTCTTC. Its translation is CASSLGQVNEQFF.

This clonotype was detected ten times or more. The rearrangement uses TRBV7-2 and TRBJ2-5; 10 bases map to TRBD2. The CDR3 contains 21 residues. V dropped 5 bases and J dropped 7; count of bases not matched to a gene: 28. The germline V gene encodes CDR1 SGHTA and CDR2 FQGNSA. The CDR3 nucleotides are TGTGCCAGCAGCCCCAGTAATCCCCATAGCGGGAGGCCTGAGAGCTGGGGGACCCAGTACTTC. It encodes CASSPSNPHSGRPESWGTQYF.

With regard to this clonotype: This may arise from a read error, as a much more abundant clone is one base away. The CDR3 nucleotides are TGTGCCAGCAGTTACAGTCTCGGACAGGGGACAACCAAAAACATTCAGTACTTC. As protein: CASSYSLGQGTTKNIQYF. The chain employs TRBV6-2 or TRBV6-3 and TRBJ2-4, with 9 bases that match TRBD1. This CDR3 comprises 18 residues. CDR1 and CDR2 (germline): MNHEY, SVGEGT. The J segment lost 2 bases and the V segment lost 2 bases, leaving 10 bases of the junction unmatched.

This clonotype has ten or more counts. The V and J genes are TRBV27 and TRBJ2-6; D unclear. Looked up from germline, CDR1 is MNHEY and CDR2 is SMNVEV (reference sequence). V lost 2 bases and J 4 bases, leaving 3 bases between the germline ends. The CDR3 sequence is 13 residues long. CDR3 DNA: TGTGCCAGCAGTTTAGCCGGGGCCAACGTCCTGACTTTC. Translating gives CASSLAGANVLTF.

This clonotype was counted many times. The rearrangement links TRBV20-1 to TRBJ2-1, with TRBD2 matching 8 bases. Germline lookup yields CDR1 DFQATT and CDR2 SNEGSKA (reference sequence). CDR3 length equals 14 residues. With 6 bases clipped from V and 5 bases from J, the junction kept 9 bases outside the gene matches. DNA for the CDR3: TGCAGTGCGATAAATAGCGGGGCGAACAATGAGCAGTTCTTC. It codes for CSAINSGANNEQFF.

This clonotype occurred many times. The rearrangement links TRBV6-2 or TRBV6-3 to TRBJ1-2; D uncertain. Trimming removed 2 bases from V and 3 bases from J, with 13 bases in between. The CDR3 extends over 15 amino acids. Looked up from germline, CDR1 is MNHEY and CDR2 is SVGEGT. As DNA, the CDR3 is TGTGCCAGCAGTTACGAAGGGATAGCGGACTATGGCTACACCTTC. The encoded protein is CASSYEGIADYGYTF.

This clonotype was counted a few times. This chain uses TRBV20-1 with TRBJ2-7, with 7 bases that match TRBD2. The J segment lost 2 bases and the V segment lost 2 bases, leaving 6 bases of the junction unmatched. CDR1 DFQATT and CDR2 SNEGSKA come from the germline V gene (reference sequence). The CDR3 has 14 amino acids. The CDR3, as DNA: TGCAGTGCTAGAAAGGCTAGCGGCCCCTACGAGCAGTACTTC. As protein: CSARKASGPYEQYF.

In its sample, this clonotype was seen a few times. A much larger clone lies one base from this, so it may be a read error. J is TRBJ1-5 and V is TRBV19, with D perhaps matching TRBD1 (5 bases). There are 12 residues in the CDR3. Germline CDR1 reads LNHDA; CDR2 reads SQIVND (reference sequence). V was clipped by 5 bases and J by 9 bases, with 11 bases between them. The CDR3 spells CASSVGGLPQHF. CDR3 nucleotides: TGTGCCAGTAGTGTTGGGGGGTTGCCCCAGCATTTT.